The 15 T cell receptor beta chains in this list originate from one sample, sequenced in a study of T cell repertoires in cytomegalovirus infection (dated 2019 in TCRdb). Sequencing was performed on an Illumina HiSeq 1500. TCRdb reanalyzed the raw reads on its own, using fastp at Q25 for trimming and MiXCR for clone calling, and kept in-frame beta chains. Rows merge per CDR3 protein into single entries with the most common DNA and genes. The sample table records approximately 1,000,000 distinct CDR3 sequences; 30% to 40% of these occur just once. The ten largest account for over 12% of the sample. The treatment or condition label, as the study defines it: in vitro stimulation with specific CMV peptide epitopes to enrich CMV-specific T cells. Which antigens these TCRs recognize remains unknown. The sample consisted of cultured CD8+ T cells from PBMCs, taken from culture after CMV antigen stimulation. These receptors were taken from a human donor in good health (CMV status not recorded). Some clones in this sample may be carry-over from other donors' samples.

The chain carries TRBV19 and TRBJ2-2, with 11 nucleotides matching TRBD2. With 9 bases clipped from V and 6 bases from J, the junction kept 6 bases outside the gene matches. Germline V CDR1 and CDR2: LNHDA, SQIVND (reference sequence). The CDR3 spans 14 residues. CDR3 sequence: CASNSGGAAGELFF. The CDR3 DNA follows: TGTGCCAGCAATAGCGGGGGGGCCGCCGGGGAGCTGTTTTTT.

The chain combines TRBV27 with TRBJ2-3; 11 nucleotides match TRBD2. V was pared by 5 bases and J by 1 base, with 2 bases of the junction left unmatched. Germline V gene sequence: CDR1 MNHEY, CDR2 SMNVEV (reference sequence). This CDR3 spans 15 amino acids. This chain's CDR3 is CASSTSGGRTDTQYF. DNA of the CDR3: TGTGCCAGCAGTACTAGCGGGGGCCGCACAGATACGCAGTATTTT.

This chain links TRBV19 with TRBJ2-1; no reliable D call. The V end was cut by 4 bases, the J end by 8 bases, with 6 bases between. Germline V gives CDR1 LNHDA, CDR2 SQIVND (reference sequence). The CDR3 consists of 11 residues. CDR3 sequence (DNA): TGTGCCAGTAGTACCGGTCATGAGCAGTTCTTC. This sequence encodes CASSTGHEQFF.

This clonotype was counted at least ten times. This rearrangement joins TRBV7-2 to TRBJ1-2, with no clear D. Germline values: CDR1 SGHTA, CDR2 FQGNSA. The CDR3 is 12 amino acids. Deletions cut 0 bases from V and 3 bases from J, with 2 bases between. CDR3 sequence reads: CASSLADYGYTF. Here the CDR3 DNA reads TGTGCCAGCAGCTTAGCGGACTATGGCTACACCTTC.

This sequence joins TRBV7-3 and TRBJ2-3, with TRBD2 matching over 11 bases. Germline V CDR1 and CDR2: SGHTA, FQGTGA. V lost 5 bases to trimming and J lost 5 bases; unmatched junction nucleotides: 6. This CDR3 contains 15 residues. CDR3 nucleotides: TGTGCCAGCAGCACTAGCGGGGGAAGGGGAGATACGCAGTATTTT. It encodes CASSTSGGRGDTQYF.

The chain combines TRBV20-1 with TRBJ2-3, with 10 bases lining up with TRBD2. After removal of 5 bases from V and 7 bases from J, the junction contained 6 bases not matched to a gene. Per germline, CDR1 DFQATT and CDR2 SNEGSKA (reference sequence). This CDR3 is built from 13 residues. The chain's CDR3 is CSARQRGGNTQYF. In DNA form, the CDR3 reads TGCAGTGCTCGCCAGCGGGGGGGCAATACGCAGTATTTT.

This clonotype has more than one count but fewer than ten. This chain links TRBV7-6 with TRBJ2-2, with a weak D call TRBD2 (5 bases). The germline V gene has CDR1 SGHVS and CDR2 FNYEAQ. This CDR3 is built from 13 residues. Trimming removed 4 bases from V and 8 bases from J, with 11 bases in between. The CDR3 loop is CASSSERGGELFF. CDR3 bases: TGTGCCAGCAGCTCTGAGCGAGGGGGGGAGCTGTTTTTT.

The chain carries TRBV10-2 and TRBJ2-7; TRBD1 is a possible D gene (6 bases). Trimming pared 4 bases from V and 5 bases from J, leaving 15 bases between. This CDR3 comprises 14 residues. CDR1 and CDR2 from the germline V gene are WSHSY and SAAADI. The CDR3: CASSGTAPLDEQYF. In DNA form, the CDR3 reads TGCGCCAGCAGTGGGACAGCGCCCCTCGACGAGCAGTACTTC.

This chain connects TRBV6-5 to TRBJ1-3, with D possibly being TRBD1 (5 bases). The V gene lost 0 bases and the J gene lost 9 bases, with 15 bases spanning the gap. The CDR3 is 15 amino acids. CDR1 is MNHEY and CDR2 is SVGAGI in the germline V gene. The CDR3 DNA is TGTGCCAGCAGTTACTCGGACACGCCGTTGGGCACCATATATTTT. It specifies CASSYSDTPLGTIYF.

The chain links TRBV24-1 to TRBJ2-2; tentative D call: TRBD1 (6 bases). CDR3 size: 15 residues. Trimming shortened V by 4 bases and J by 3 bases, and 11 bases separated the two germline ends. Germline V lookup: CDR1 KGHDR, CDR2 SFDVKD. CDR3 region: CATSDPGHYTGELFF. In nucleotides, the CDR3 is TGTGCCACCAGTGACCCGGGACACTACACCGGGGAGCTGTTTTTT.

This clonotype was seen a single time. The chain employs TRBV20-1 and TRBJ1-1; TRBD1 might be the D (6 bases). V gave up 2 bases and J gave up 5 bases, with 15 bases separating them. The length of the CDR3 is 14 residues. In germline, CDR1 is DFQATT, CDR2 SNEGSKA (reference sequence). Here the CDR3 DNA reads TGCAGTGCTAGACCCAGGGGTGGGAGGACTGAAGCTTTCTTT. It is translated as CSARPRGGRTEAFF.

A few counts support this clonotype. This sequence joins TRBV5-1 and TRBJ1-1, with no clear D. CDR1 is SGHRS, CDR2 YFSETQ, per germline. CDR3 length equals 11 residues. V lost 5 bases and J 8 bases, leaving 10 bases between the germline ends. CDR3 in amino acids: CASRMDEEAFF. The CDR3 DNA sequence: TGCGCCAGCAGAATGGATGAAGAAGCTTTCTTT.

This clonotype was seen ten or more times. This chain links TRBV19 with TRBJ2-1; D might be TRBD2 (5 bases). Germline V gene data show CDR1 as LNHDA and CDR2 as SQIVND (reference sequence). The CDR3 is 14 residues long. Trimming pared 1 base from V and 1 base from J, leaving 5 bases between. The CDR3 protein is CASSIGGSYNEQFF. Here the CDR3 DNA reads TGTGCCAGTAGTATAGGAGGGTCCTACAATGAGCAGTTCTTC.

The chain employs TRBV19 and TRBJ1-5, with TRBD1 as a possible D gene (6 bases). In germline, CDR1 is LNHDA, CDR2 SQIVND (reference sequence). CDR3 size: 16 residues. V was pared by 1 base and J by 4 bases, with 14 bases between. The CDR3 DNA reads TGTGCCAGTAGTATAGGGGGTAGGGGGGTTAATCAGCCCCAGCATTTT. This gives the protein CASSIGGRGVNQPQHF.

The chain employs TRBV11-2 and TRBJ1-1, with a weak D call TRBD1 (5 bases). CDR1 SGHAT and CDR2 FQNNGV come from the germline V gene. This CDR3 region has 16 residues. The ends were cut back, 3 bases at V and 3 bases at J, with 17 bases in the middle. The CDR3 reads CASSFWRREHYTEAFF. The CDR3 DNA reads as TGTGCCAGCAGCTTTTGGCGCAGGGAGCATTACACTGAAGCTTTCTTT.